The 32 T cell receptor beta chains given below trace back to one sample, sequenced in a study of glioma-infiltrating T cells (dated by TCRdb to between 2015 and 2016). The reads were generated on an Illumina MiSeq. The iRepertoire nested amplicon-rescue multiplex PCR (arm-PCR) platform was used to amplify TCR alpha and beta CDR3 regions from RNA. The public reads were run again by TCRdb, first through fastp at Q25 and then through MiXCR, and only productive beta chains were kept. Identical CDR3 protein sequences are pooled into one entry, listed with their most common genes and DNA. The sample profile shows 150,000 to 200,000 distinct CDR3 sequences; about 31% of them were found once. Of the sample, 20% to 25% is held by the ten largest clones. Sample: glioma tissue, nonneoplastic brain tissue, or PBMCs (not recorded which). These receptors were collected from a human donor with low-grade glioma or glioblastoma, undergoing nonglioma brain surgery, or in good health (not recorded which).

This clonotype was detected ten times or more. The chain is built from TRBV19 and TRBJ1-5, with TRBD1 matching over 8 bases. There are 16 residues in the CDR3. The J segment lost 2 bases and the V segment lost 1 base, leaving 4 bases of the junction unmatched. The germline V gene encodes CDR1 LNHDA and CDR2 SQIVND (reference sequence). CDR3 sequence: CASSIGGRGRNQPQHF. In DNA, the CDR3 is TGTGCCAGTAGTATAGGGGGCAGGGGGCGCAATCAGCCCCAGCATTTT.

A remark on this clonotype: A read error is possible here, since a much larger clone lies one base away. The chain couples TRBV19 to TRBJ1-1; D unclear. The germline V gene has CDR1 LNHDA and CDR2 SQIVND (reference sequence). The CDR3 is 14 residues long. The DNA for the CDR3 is TGTTCCAGTAGTATAGCCTCGACGAACACTGAAGCTTTCTTT. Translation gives CSSSIASTNTEAFF.

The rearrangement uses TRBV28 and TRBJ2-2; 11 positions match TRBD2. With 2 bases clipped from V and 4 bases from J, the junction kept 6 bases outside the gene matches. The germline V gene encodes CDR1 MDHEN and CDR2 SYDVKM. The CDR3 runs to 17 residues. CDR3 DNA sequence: TGTGCCAGCAGTTTAGAGGGACTAGCGGCGAGCACCGGGGAGCTGTTTTTT. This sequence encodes CASSLEGLAASTGELFF.

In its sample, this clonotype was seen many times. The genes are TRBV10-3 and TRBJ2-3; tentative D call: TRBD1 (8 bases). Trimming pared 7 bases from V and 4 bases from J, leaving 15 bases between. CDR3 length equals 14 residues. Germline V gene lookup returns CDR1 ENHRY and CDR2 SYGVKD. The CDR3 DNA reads TGTGCCATCACCAGGGGGCTAGCGGCAGATACGCAGTATTTT. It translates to CAITRGLAADTQYF.

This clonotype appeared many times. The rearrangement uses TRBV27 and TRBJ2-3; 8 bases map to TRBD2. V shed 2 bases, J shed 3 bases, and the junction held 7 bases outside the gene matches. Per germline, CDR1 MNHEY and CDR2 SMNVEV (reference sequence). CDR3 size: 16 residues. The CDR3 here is CASSLTTSGGTDTQYF. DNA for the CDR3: TGTGCCAGCAGTTTAACAACTAGCGGAGGTACAGATACGCAGTATTTT.

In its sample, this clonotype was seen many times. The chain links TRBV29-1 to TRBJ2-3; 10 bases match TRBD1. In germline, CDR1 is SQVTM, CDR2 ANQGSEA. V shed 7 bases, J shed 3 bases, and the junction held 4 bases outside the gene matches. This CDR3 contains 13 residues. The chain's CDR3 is CSAPGQGTDTQYF. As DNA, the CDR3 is TGCAGCGCACCGGGACAGGGGACAGATACGCAGTATTTT.

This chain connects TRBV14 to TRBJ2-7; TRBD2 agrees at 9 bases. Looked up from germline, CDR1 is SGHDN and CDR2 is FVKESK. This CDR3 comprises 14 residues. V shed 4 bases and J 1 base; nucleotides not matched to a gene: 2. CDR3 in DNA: TGTGCCAGCAGCCGCAGCGGGGGGTCCTACGAGCAGTACTTC. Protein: CASSRSGGSYEQYF. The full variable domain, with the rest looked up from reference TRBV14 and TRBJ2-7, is EAGVTQFPSHSVIEKGQTVTLRCDPISGHDNLYWYRRVMGKEIKFLLHFVKESKQDESGMPNNRFLAERTGGTYSTLKVQPAELEDSGVYFCASSRSGGSYEQYFGPGTRLTVT.

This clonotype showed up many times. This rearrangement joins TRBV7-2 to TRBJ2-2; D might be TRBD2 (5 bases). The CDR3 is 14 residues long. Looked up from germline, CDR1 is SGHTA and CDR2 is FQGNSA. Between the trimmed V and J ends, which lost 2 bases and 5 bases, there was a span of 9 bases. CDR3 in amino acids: CASSLRTRTGELFF. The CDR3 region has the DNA TGTGCCAGCAGCTTAAGGACTCGTACCGGGGAGCTGTTTTTT.

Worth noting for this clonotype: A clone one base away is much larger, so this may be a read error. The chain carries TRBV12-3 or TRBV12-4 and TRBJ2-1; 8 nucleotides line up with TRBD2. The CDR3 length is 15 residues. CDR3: CASSSSGYSYNEQLF. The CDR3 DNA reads TGTGCCAGCAGTTCTAGCGGGTACTCCTACAATGAGCAGCTCTTC.

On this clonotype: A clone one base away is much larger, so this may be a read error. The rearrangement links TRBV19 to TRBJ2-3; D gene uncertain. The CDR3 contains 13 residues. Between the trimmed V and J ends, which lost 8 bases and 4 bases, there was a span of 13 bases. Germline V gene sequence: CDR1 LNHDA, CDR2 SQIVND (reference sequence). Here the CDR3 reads CASGSWSADTQYF. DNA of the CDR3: TGTGCCAGTGGAAGCTGGAGCGCAGATACGCAGTATTTT.

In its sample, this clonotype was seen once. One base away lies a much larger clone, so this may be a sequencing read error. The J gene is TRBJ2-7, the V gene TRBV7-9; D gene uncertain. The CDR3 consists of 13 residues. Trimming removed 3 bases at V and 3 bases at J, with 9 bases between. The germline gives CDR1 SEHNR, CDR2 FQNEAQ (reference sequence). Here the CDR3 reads CASSFRNLYEQYF. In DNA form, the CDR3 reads TGTGCCAGCAGCTTCCGAAATCTCTACGAGCAGTACTTC.

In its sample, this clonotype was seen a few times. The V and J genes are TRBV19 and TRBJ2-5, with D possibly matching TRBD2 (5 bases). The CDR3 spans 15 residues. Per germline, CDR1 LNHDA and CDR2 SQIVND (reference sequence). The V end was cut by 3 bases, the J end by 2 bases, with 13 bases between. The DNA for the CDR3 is TGTGCCAGTAGTATCGGAGGCAGGCTGCAAGAGACCCAGTACTTC. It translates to CASSIGGRLQETQYF.

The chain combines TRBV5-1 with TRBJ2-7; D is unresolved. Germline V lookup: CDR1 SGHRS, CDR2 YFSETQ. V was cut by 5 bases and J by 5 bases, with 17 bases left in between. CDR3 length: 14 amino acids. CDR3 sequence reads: CASRPGLGWNEQYF. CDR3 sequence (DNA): TGCGCCAGCAGACCGGGCTTAGGGTGGAACGAGCAGTACTTC.

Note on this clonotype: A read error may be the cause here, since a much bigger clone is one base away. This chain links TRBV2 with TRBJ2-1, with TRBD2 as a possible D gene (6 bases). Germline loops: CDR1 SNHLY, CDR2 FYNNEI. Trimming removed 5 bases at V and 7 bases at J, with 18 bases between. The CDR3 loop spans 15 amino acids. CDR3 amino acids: CASSLTRLARNEQFF. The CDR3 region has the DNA TGTGCCAGCAGTCTAACGCGGCTAGCGAGGAATGAGCAGTTCTTC.

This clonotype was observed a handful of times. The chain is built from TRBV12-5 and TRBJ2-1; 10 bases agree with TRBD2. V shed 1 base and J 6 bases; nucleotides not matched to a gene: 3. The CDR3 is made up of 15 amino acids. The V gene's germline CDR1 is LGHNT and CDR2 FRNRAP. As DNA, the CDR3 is TGTGCTAGTGGTTTGGGGGCTAGCGGGAGCAATGAGCAGTTCTTC. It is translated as CASGLGASGSNEQFF. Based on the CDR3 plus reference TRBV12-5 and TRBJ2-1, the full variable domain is DARVTQTPRHKVTEMGQEVTMRCQPILGHNTVFWYRQTMMQGLELLAYFRNRAPLDDSGMPKDRFSAEMPDATLATLKIQPSEPRDSAVYFCASGLGASGSNEQFFGPGTRLTVL.

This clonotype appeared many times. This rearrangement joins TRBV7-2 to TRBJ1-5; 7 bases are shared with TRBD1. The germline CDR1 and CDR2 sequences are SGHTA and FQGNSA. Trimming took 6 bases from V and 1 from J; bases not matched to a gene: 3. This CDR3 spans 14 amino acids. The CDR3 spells CASRKTGSNQPQHF. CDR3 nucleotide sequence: TGTGCCAGCAGAAAGACAGGGAGCAATCAGCCCCAGCATTTT.

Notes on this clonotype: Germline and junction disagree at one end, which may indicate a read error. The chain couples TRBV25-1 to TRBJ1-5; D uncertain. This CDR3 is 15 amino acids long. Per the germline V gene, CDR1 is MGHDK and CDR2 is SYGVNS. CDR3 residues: CASSEHTGGNQHQDF. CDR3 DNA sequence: TGTGCCAGCAGTGAACATACGGGTGGGAATCAGCACCAGGATTTT.

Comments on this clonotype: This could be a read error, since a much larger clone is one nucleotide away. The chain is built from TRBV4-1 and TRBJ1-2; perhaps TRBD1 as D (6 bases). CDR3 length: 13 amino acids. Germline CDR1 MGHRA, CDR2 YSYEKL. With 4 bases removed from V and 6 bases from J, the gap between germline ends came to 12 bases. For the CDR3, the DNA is TGCGCCAGCAGCCGAGAAAGGGGGAATGGCTACACCTTC. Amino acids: CASSRERGNGYTF.

The DNA for the CDR3 is TGTGCCAGCTCACCACGTCCCCCGGCAGCCAAAAACATTCAGTACTTC. Its translation: CASSPRPPAAKNIQYF. J is TRBJ2-4 and V is TRBV18; no definite D call. The CDR3 covers 16 residues. V was pared by 1 base and J by 0 bases, with 10 bases between. Germline assignment: CDR1 KGHSH and CDR2 LQKENI.

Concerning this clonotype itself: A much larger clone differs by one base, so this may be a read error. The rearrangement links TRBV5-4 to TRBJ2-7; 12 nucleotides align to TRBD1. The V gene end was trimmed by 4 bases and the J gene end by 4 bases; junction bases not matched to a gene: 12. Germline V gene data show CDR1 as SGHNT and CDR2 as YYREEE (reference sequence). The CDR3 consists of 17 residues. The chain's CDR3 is CASSRTGTGGAGYEQYF. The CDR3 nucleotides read TGTGCCAGCAGCCGTACCGGGACAGGGGGCGCTGGGTACGAGCAGTACTTC.

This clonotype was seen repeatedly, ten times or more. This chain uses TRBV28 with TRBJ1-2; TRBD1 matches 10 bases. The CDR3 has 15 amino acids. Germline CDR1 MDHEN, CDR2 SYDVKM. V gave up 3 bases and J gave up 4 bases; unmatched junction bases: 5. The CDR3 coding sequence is TGTGCCAGCAGTTTCGACAGGGGGCGGACCTATGGCTACACCTTC. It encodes CASSFDRGRTYGYTF.

The CDR3 DNA sequence: TGTGCCAGCAGCCCTCGGTTGTCTAGCGGCACCTACGAGCAGTACTTC. Translation gives CASSPRLSSGTYEQYF. The genes are TRBV9 and TRBJ2-7; the match to TRBD2 covers 7 bases. The V gene's germline CDR1 is SGDLS and CDR2 YYNGEE. The CDR3 is 16 amino acids. With 4 bases clipped from V and 2 bases from J, the junction kept 12 bases outside the gene matches.

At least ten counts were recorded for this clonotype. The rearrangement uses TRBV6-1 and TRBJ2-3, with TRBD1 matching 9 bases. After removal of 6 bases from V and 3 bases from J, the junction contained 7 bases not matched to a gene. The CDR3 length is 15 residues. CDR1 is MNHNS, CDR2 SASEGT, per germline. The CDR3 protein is CASSLQGARTDTQYF. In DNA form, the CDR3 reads TGTGCCAGCAGCCTACAGGGGGCGCGGACAGATACGCAGTATTTT.

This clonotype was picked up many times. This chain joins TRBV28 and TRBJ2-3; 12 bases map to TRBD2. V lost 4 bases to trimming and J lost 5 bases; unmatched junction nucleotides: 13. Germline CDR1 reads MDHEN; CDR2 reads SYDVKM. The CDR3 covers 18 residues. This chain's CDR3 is CASSSVIGTSGFVDTQYF. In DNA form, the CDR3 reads TGTGCCAGCAGTTCCGTAATTGGGACTAGCGGGTTTGTAGATACGCAGTATTTT.

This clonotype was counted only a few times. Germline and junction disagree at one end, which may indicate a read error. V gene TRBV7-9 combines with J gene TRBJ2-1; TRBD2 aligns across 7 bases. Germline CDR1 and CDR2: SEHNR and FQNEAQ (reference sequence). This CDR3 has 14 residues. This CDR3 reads CASTLGGGDNGQFF. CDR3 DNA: TGTGCCAGCACTCTGGGGGGGGGTGACAATGGGCAGTTCTTC.

The DNA for the CDR3 is TGTGCCAGTAGTGCACGGGACGGGTATCAGCCCCAGCATTTT. This sequence encodes CASSARDGYQPQHF. This chain connects TRBV19 to TRBJ1-5; D is perhaps TRBD1 (5 bases). V dropped 5 bases and J dropped 5 bases, with 13 bases sitting between them. The CDR3 totals 14 residues. The V gene's germline CDR1 is LNHDA and CDR2 SQIVND (reference sequence).

CDR3 region: CASSPLFSYEQYF. The CDR3 coding sequence is TGTGCCAGCTCACCCCTTTTTTCCTACGAGCAGTACTTC. The chain combines TRBV18 with TRBJ2-7; D call uncertain. The V gene's germline CDR1 is KGHSH and CDR2 LQKENI. V dropped 3 bases and J dropped 1 base, with 7 bases sitting between them. CDR3 length equals 13 residues.

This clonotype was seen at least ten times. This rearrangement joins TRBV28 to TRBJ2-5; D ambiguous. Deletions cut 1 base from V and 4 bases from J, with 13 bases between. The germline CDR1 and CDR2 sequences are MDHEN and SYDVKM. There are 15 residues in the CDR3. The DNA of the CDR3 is TGTGCCAGCAGTTTATCTCGAGTGCAGCGAGAGACCCAGTACTTC. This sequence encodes CASSLSRVQRETQYF.

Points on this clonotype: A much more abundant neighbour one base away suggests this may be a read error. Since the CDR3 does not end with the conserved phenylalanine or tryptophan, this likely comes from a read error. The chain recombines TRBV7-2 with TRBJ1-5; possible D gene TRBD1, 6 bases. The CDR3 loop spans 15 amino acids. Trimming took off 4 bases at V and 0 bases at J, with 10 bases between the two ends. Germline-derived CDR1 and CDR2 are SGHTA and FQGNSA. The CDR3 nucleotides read TGTGCCAGCAGCTCTGAACAGGGTAGCAATCAGCCCCAGCATTCT. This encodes CASSSEQGSNQPQHS.

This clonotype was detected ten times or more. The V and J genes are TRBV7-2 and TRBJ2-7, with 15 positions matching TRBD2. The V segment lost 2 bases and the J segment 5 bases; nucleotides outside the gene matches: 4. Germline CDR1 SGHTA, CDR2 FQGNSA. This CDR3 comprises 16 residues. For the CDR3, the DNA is TGTGCCAGCAGCTTACAAGGACTAGCGGGAGGGAACGAGCAGTACTTC. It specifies CASSLQGLAGGNEQYF.

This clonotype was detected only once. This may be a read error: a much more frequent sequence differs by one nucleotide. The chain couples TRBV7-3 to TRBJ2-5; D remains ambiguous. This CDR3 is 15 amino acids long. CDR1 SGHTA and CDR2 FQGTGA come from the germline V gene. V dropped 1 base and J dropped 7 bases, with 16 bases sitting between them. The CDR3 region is CASSLIPGPLGTQYF. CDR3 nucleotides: TGTGCCAGCAGCTTAATCCCCGGTCCTTTGGGGACCCAGTACTTC.

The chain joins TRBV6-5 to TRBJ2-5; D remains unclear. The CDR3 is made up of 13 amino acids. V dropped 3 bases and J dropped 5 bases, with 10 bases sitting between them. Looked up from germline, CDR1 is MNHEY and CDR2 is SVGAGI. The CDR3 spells CASSYSILETQYF. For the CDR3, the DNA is TGTGCCAGCAGTTATTCTATTCTTGAGACCCAGTACTTC.